This T cell receptor (beta chain) originates from a study of beta chain features in type 1 diabetes. Details on this clone: The antigen remains undetermined.

Study observations and caveats: Shortening of TCRB CDR3s, moderate but significant, appeared in all four CD4+ subsets of Type 1 diabetes patients. Patients with type 1 diabetes carried fewer insertions and had more deletions at their VDJ junctions.

CDR1 is MDHEN and CDR2 is SYDVKM in the germline V gene. There are 13 residues in the CDR3. The germline V and J ends were trimmed by 6 bases and 2 bases, with 10 bases remaining between them. Every isolated RNA sample was fully reverse transcribed, so sequencing captured expressed TCRB transcripts. The table came from immunoSEQ multiplex PCR; TCRdb's copy has only in-frame clones and leaves some out. The data contain under 450,000 clones, over 12% of them singletons. The sequence derives from a woman aged 18-29 years in good health. Sequencing used naive CD4+ T cells from blood. The V call is TRBV28, the J call TRBJ2-5; a weak D match, TRBD1 (6 bases). Here the CDR3 DNA reads TGTGCCAGCAGGCGGACAGAACAAGAGACCCAGTACTTC. It encodes CASRRTEQETQYF.